Each of the 19 T cell receptor beta chains below was sequenced from the same sample in a study of response to subunit inactivated influenza vaccine. A single record per CDR3 protein comes from TCRdb applying MiXCR to the RT-PCR reads. This sample has about 580,000 distinct CDR3 sequences, with less than 15% found just once. The source material was PBMCs from blood, sampled 11 to 12 days after vaccination. All receptors come from a man in his fifties who received an inactivated influenza vaccine.

This clonotype has a handful of counts. The chain is built from TRBV12-3 or TRBV12-4 and TRBJ2-2; D ambiguous. The CDR3 loop spans 14 amino acids. Trimming took 8 bases from V and 0 from J, leaving 10 bases between them. CDR3 amino acids: CASRRLPNTGELFF. DNA of the CDR3: TGTGCCAGCCGAAGACTCCCGAACACCGGGGAGCTGTTTTTT.

The table lists this clonotype with a few counts. The V and J genes are TRBV19 and TRBJ1-5; D unresolved. The CDR3 has 13 residues. CDR1 is LNHDA and CDR2 is SQIVND in the germline V gene (reference sequence). V was clipped by 3 bases and J by 1 base, with 4 bases between them. CDR3: CASSMSSNQPQHF. The CDR3 DNA reads TGTGCCAGTAGTATGTCGAGCAATCAGCCCCAGCATTTT.

This clonotype was seen only a few times. The chain carries TRBV9 and TRBJ2-7; D possibly corresponds to TRBD2 (7 bases). V lost 0 bases to trimming and J lost 6 bases, with 16 bases between them. Germline CDR1 SGDLS, CDR2 YYNGEE. The CDR3 loop spans 15 amino acids. The CDR3 loop reads CASSVGEGGSPEQYF. CDR3 coding DNA: TGTGCCAGCAGCGTAGGAGAGGGGGGGTCCCCCGAGCAGTACTTC.

CDR3 DNA sequence: TGCGCCAGCAGCCAAGGAAGGACAGGGGGTGGAGAGCAGTACTTC. Translation: CASSQGRTGGGEQYF. J is TRBJ2-7 and V is TRBV4-3, with TRBD1 matching 10 bases. The trim removed 1 base at V and 7 bases at J, leaving 7 bases unmatched. Germline V gene lookup returns CDR1 LGHNA and CDR2 YSLEER. The CDR3 contains 15 residues.

By its share, this clonotype is medium-sized (0.01 to 0.1%). CDR3: CASSLEQGASAFF. CDR3 in DNA: TGTGCCAGCAGCTTAGAACAGGGGGCATCAGCTTTCTTT. The chain joins TRBV7-9 to TRBJ1-1; 9 positions agree with TRBD1. CDR1 SEHNR and CDR2 FQNEAQ come from the germline V gene (reference sequence). The CDR3 has 13 amino acids. The junction had 4 bases not matched to a gene; V was cut back by 1 base and J by 10 bases.

This chain uses TRBV24-1 with TRBJ2-1; D unclear. Germline CDR1 is KGHDR and CDR2 is SFDVKD. V was clipped by 0 bases and J by 2 bases, with 4 bases between them. There are 14 residues in the CDR3. This CDR3 reads CATSDLQTYNEQFF. The CDR3 bases are TGTGCCACCAGTGATTTGCAGACCTACAATGAGCAGTTCTTC.

There are a few counts of this clonotype. The chain has TRBV2 and TRBJ1-5; no definite D call. V was cut by 6 bases and J by 0 bases, with 24 bases left in between. Germline V gene sequence: CDR1 SNHLY, CDR2 FYNNEI. This CDR3 is 19 amino acids long. The chain's CDR3 is CASSPSLGRGRYSNQPQHF. The CDR3 region has the DNA TGTGCCAGCAGCCCTTCGCTCGGGCGAGGAAGGTATAGCAATCAGCCCCAGCATTTT.

This clonotype has ten or more counts. The genes are TRBV2 and TRBJ2-7; D not certain. This CDR3 region has 12 residues. Germline V gene sequence: CDR1 SNHLY, CDR2 FYNNEI. V was clipped by 4 bases and J by 2 bases, with 6 bases between them. The CDR3 DNA reads TGTGCCAGCAGTGGGAGTCCCTACGAGCAGTACTTC. This codes for CASSGSPYEQYF.

This clonotype was observed at least ten times. The rearrangement uses TRBV12-3 or TRBV12-4 and TRBJ2-5; weak D call: TRBD2 (6 bases). This CDR3 comprises 17 residues. V lost 6 bases and J lost 4, with 24 bases in between. CDR3 coding DNA: TGTGCCAGCAGCTCGCGACTAGTCCGCCCCCAGGGAGAGACCCAGTACTTC. It translates to CASSSRLVRPQGETQYF.

This clonotype was counted only a few times. The genes are TRBV12-3 or TRBV12-4 and TRBJ2-4; D may be TRBD1 (6 bases). V was pared by 5 bases and J by 0 bases, with 8 bases between. The CDR3 covers 14 residues. The CDR3 DNA follows: TGTGCCAGCAGTCGGACAGAAGCCAAAAACATTCAGTACTTC. It translates to CASSRTEAKNIQYF.

This clonotype was observed a handful of times. This rearrangement joins TRBV28 to TRBJ2-7, with TRBD2 matching 11 bases. V shed 8 bases and J 0 bases; nucleotides not matched to a gene: 6. The CDR3 is 15 residues long. CDR1 is MDHEN, CDR2 SYDVKM, per germline. The CDR3 DNA reads as TGTGCCAGCGGACTAGCGGGTGGGGTCTCCTACGAGCAGTACTTC. This encodes CASGLAGGVSYEQYF.

The chain joins TRBV7-9 to TRBJ2-2; TRBD1 is a possible D gene (6 bases). The CDR3 is 15 amino acids. The germline V and J ends were trimmed by 6 bases and 3 bases, with 14 bases remaining between them. Germline V gene lookup returns CDR1 SEHNR and CDR2 FQNEAQ (reference sequence). CDR3 region: CASSRAEGDTGELFF. CDR3 coding DNA: TGTGCCAGCAGTAGGGCTGAGGGGGACACCGGGGAGCTGTTTTTT.

This clonotype has just a few counts. The gene calls are TRBV7-8 and TRBJ2-7; no reliable D call. This CDR3 contains 14 residues. Germline CDR1 reads SGHVS; CDR2 reads FQNEAQ. The V and J ends lost 3 bases and 3 bases respectively, with 12 bases between them. The CDR3 coding sequence is TGTGCCAGCAGCTTGTCAAAGGGTGGCTACGAGCAGTACTTC. This encodes CASSLSKGGYEQYF.

Only a few counts were recorded for this clonotype. The V gene is TRBV7-9, the J gene TRBJ2-7; perhaps TRBD2 as D (6 bases). CDR1 and CDR2 from the germline V gene are SEHNR and FQNEAQ (reference sequence). Trimming pared 5 bases from V and 1 base from J, leaving 9 bases between. The CDR3 is 13 amino acids. CDR3 coding DNA: TGTGCCAGCAGCGGAGGGGTTTCCTACGAGCAGTACTTC. It yields the protein CASSGGVSYEQYF.

This clonotype has only a few counts. The chain is built from TRBV20-1 and TRBJ2-2; 10 nucleotides align to TRBD2. This CDR3 is 13 amino acids long. Germline assignment: CDR1 DFQATT and CDR2 SNEGSKA (reference sequence). Unmatched junction bases numbered 4, after V lost 6 bases and J lost 6 bases. Written as DNA, the CDR3 is TGCAGTGCCCAGACTAGCGGGTCCGGGGAGCTGTTTTTT. Protein: CSAQTSGSGELFF.

In this sample, this clonotype turned up a few times. V usage is TRBV10-3 and J usage is TRBJ2-7; the D call may be TRBD1 or TRBD2 (5 bases each). The CDR3 is 12 residues long. Germline values: CDR1 ENHRY, CDR2 SYGVKD. Trimming took off 8 bases at V and 3 bases at J, with 11 bases between the two ends. CDR3 in amino acids: CAIGDPIYEQYF. For the CDR3, the DNA is TGTGCCATCGGGGACCCAATCTACGAGCAGTACTTC.

This chain connects TRBV5-4 to TRBJ2-3; 11 bases are a match to TRBD2. Trimming took 0 bases from V and 6 from J; bases not matched to a gene: 12. The CDR3 sequence is 18 residues long. In germline, CDR1 is SGHNT, CDR2 YYREEE (reference sequence). Here the CDR3 DNA reads TGTGCCAGCAGCTTGGGGATACTGATAGCGGGAGGGTCGGATACGCAGTATTTT. This encodes CASSLGILIAGGSDTQYF.

This clonotype occurred a few times. The chain has TRBV2 and TRBJ2-2; 7 bases align to TRBD1. CDR1 and CDR2 (germline): SNHLY, FYNNEI. This CDR3 spans 16 amino acids. V was pared by 2 bases and J by 0 bases, with 3 bases of the junction left unmatched. In DNA, the CDR3 is TGTGCCAGCAGTGAACTAGACAGGGCGAACACCGGGGAGCTGTTTTTT. This encodes CASSELDRANTGELFF.

This clonotype has just a few counts. V is TRBV7-9 and J is TRBJ1-1; unclear D gene. Trimming removed 3 bases at V and 1 base at J, with 9 bases between. In germline, CDR1 is SEHNR, CDR2 FQNEAQ (reference sequence). The CDR3 covers 14 residues. The CDR3 sequence: CASSFLARNTEAFF. Written as DNA, the CDR3 is TGTGCCAGCAGCTTTTTGGCCAGGAACACTGAAGCTTTCTTT.